The sequence of this T cell receptor beta chain was determined in a study of identifying expanded T cells in peripheral blood. Clones were sequenced by immunoSEQ multiplex PCR, and TCRdb holds only the in-frame ones, with some missing. The sample lists some 95,000 clones, roughly 88% seen once, with approximately 6% in the top ten. The sequencing input was blood. The receptor was isolated from a person aged 18 to 75 in good health.

CDR3 bases: TGTGCCAGCAGTTCTCTTGGAGGGTTGGACTATGGCTACACCTTC. This gives the protein CASSSLGGLDYGYTF. The chain recombines TRBV28 with TRBJ1-2; no clear D. Deletions cut 4 bases from V and 3 bases from J, with 15 bases between. The CDR3 covers 15 residues. The V gene's germline CDR1 is MDHEN and CDR2 SYDVKM.